This T cell receptor (beta chain) was identified during a study of identical twins (dated by TCRdb to the mid-2010s). Broadly, across the study: TCR alpha and beta repertoires from monozygotic twins, unrelated adults of various ages and cord blood were deep-sequenced to test whether fetal clonotypes persist. To rule out contamination, replicate twin experiments were performed at different times with different library preparation protocols. Study-level results and caveats: Compared with coincidental sharing between unrelated individuals, an excess of low generation-probability sequences was observed among out-of-frame TCR alpha sequences shared between twins. Excess twin sharing in beta out-of-frame sequences was weaker because fewer shared sequences lowered the signal-to-noise ratio. In monozygotic twins, recombination models systematically underestimated out-of-frame TCR alpha sharing, but the models matched the sharing seen between unrelated individuals. Abundant cord blood beta clonotypes carried fewer insertions; young adult naive repertoires showed a weaker similar trend, while memory repertoires showed none. Zero-insertion analyses could be partly confounded by invariant T cells such as MAIT and iNKT, although diverse VJ usage argued against such confounding for most clonotypes. Because the same donors could not be followed over many years, the conclusions relied on cross-sectional statistical analysis.

Every donor in the study was a healthy Caucasian. The twin cohort comprised three pairs of female monozygotic twins, all aged roughly 18 to 29 years. Peripheral blood mononuclear cells were used as the source from which RNA for TCR libraries was isolated. This clonotype was picked up a small number of times. Its antigen specificity is not known. Base-call qualities are not available, and no considerably larger clone is one nucleotide away. Relative to germline, V is missing 4 bases and J is missing 0 bases, with 2 bases of the junction outside any gene match. Based on the germline V gene, the CDR1 and CDR2 sequences are SNHLY and FYNNEI. The CDR3 covers 15 residues, taking in both the cysteine and the phenylalanine. CDR3 DNA is the only sequence kept; it has 45 bases, read in frame from the first base. Library construction relied on 5' RACE. The sample was run on an Illumina HiSeq 2000. Template switching added a universal primer binding site, and the final cDNA carried a unique molecular identifier that allowed TCR cDNA molecules to be counted accurately. First-strand cDNA for TCR alpha and beta chains was synthesized from specific primers in the conserved constant-segment region. To control for contamination, each cDNA library was double barcoded with a SMART-Mk sample barcode plus Illumina barcodes. TruSeq adapter sequences along with Illumina sample barcodes were introduced in two successive PCR steps. TCR alpha and beta cDNA libraries were sequenced on the Illumina HiSeq platform with custom primers. In the original analysis: MiGEC processed the raw reads to extract unique molecular identifiers, while MiXCR was used to determine the CDR3 positions. For each individual, recombination models were inferred using an EM algorithm with the repgenHMM and IGoR tools. The analysis of shared clonotypes was done with the tcR package in R, with sharing normalized by the product of cloneset sizes. Out-of-frame nonproductive sequences were analyzed to study raw recombination free of thymic and clonal selection effects. The public reads were run again by TCRdb, first through fastp at Q25 and then through MiXCR, and only productive beta chains were kept. CDR3 protein sequences are deduplicated, and each keeps its most common genes and DNA. TCRdb, not the authors, supplied the V and J calls. This sample lists 750,000 to 950,000 distinct CDR3 sequences; approximately 13% were detected once. 1.5% to 2% of the sample is in the top ten clones.

This same sample was also taken into another study, of yellow fever vaccine responses in identical twins. The second study also describes: The authors reported that the T cell response to vaccination in identical twins appeared partly convergent and partly personalized. In the study, vaccine-responding T cell clones were precisely tracked in identical twins.

The chain couples TRBV2 to TRBJ2-1, with 8 middle bases fitting TRBD2. Sequences were obtained from PBMCs. This clonotype originated in a woman younger than 35 in good health. The bases read TGTGCCAGCAGTGTAGCGGGAATCTCCTACAATGAGCAGTTCTTC. It translates to CASSVAGISYNEQFF.